The 14 T cell receptor beta chains given below trace back to one sample, sequenced in a study of T cells after yellow fever vaccination. Via MiXCR, TCRdb re-called the 5' RACE reads, giving one row per CDR3 protein. This table holds just over 250,000 distinct CDR3 sequences, about 5.2% found once. The input for sequencing was CD4+ T cells sorted from PBMCs, taken on the day of the yellow fever booster vaccination. The receptors were sampled from a man between 18 and 29 years old who received the YFV17D yellow fever vaccine.

This clonotype has only a few counts. The rearrangement links TRBV12-3 or TRBV12-4 to TRBJ2-4; 9 positions agree with TRBD2. V lost 3 bases and J lost 3; bases outside the gene matches: 3. This CDR3 contains 15 residues. The CDR3 sequence is CASSLRGGVKNIQYF. The DNA of the CDR3 is TGTGCCAGCAGTTTGCGGGGGGGCGTCAAAAACATTCAGTACTTC.

J is TRBJ2-5 and V is TRBV15; D is unclear. V shed 1 base and J shed 3 bases, with 6 bases lying between them. CDR1 is LNHNV, CDR2 YYDKDF, per germline (reference sequence). The CDR3 contains 13 residues. The CDR3 DNA is TGTGCCACCAGCAGAGGGCTCGAAGAGACCCAGTACTTC. The encoded protein is CATSRGLEETQYF.

This clonotype was counted at least ten times. The chain joins TRBV7-2 to TRBJ1-6; maybe TRBD1 (5 bases). V was clipped by 2 bases and J by 12 bases, with 17 bases between them. The CDR3 has 15 residues. CDR1 is SGHTA, CDR2 FQGNSA, per germline. The CDR3 DNA reads TGTGCCAGCAGCTTACTGGGGCAGATCCAGTTACCCCTCCACTTT. It specifies CASSLLGQIQLPLHF.

This chain links TRBV7-2 with TRBJ1-2; the D is unclear. Between the trimmed V and J ends, which lost 7 bases and 5 bases, there was a span of 14 bases. Looked up from germline, CDR1 is SGHTA and CDR2 is FQGNSA. The CDR3 has 13 residues. CDR3 protein: CASTSDRQYGYTF. The CDR3 DNA sequence: TGTGCCAGCACCTCGGACCGACAATATGGCTACACCTTC.

This clonotype was counted between two and nine times. The V call is TRBV5-1, the J call TRBJ2-7; D might be TRBD1 or TRBD2, each matching 5 bases. CDR1 is SGHRS and CDR2 is YFSETQ in the germline V gene. The CDR3 spans 12 residues. V was pared by 3 bases and J by 11 bases, with 15 bases between. The CDR3 sequence: CASSSGVGDEYF. The CDR3 DNA follows: TGCGCCAGCAGCTCTGGAGTGGGGGACGAGTACTTC.

This clonotype was seen at least ten times. The chain combines TRBV6-5 with TRBJ2-3; no reliable D call. Looked up from germline, CDR1 is MNHEY and CDR2 is SVGAGI. V lost 7 bases and J lost 6, with 14 bases in between. The CDR3 is 13 amino acids. The CDR3 protein is CASTTQVGDTQYF. Written as DNA, the CDR3 is TGTGCCAGCACCACCCAGGTGGGGGATACGCAGTATTTT.

This chain joins TRBV28 and TRBJ2-2; possible D gene TRBD2, 5 bases. Germline CDR1 is MDHEN and CDR2 is SYDVKM. The CDR3 consists of 15 residues. V lost 3 bases and J lost 3, with 11 bases in between. The CDR3 loop reads CASSFSSVDTGELFF. The CDR3 DNA reads TGTGCCAGCAGTTTTAGTAGCGTCGACACCGGGGAGCTGTTTTTT. The entire variable domain, with the rest obtained from reference TRBV28 and TRBJ2-2, is as follows: DVKVTQSSRYLVKRTGEKVFLECVQDMDHENMFWYRQDPGLGLRLIYFSYDVKMKEKGDIPEGYSVSREKKERFSLILESASTNQTSMYLCASSFSSVDTGELFFGEGSRLTVL.

This clonotype occurred a few times. The chain employs TRBV7-2 and TRBJ2-2, with 8 bases that match TRBD1. Germline trimming cut 8 bases from V and 4 bases from J; bases unmatched to any gene: 6. The germline V gene encodes CDR1 SGHTA and CDR2 FQGNSA. The CDR3 covers 14 residues. CDR3 amino acids: CASETGGPTGELFF. DNA for the CDR3: TGTGCCAGCGAAACAGGGGGACCCACCGGGGAGCTGTTTTTT.

The CDR3 loop is CASSFGHAYGYTF. Written as DNA, the CDR3 is TGTGCCAGCAGTTTCGGGCACGCCTATGGCTACACCTTC. The rearrangement uses TRBV12-3 or TRBV12-4 and TRBJ1-2; no firm D call. V was cut by 3 bases and J by 4 bases, with 9 bases left in between. This CDR3 spans 13 amino acids.

The chain is built from TRBV7-9 and TRBJ2-2; 7 bases agree with TRBD1. V trimming: 5 bases; J trimming: 0 bases; junction bases outside the gene matches: 6. The CDR3 is 16 residues long. Germline CDR1 SEHNR, CDR2 FQNEAQ (reference sequence). For the CDR3, the DNA is TGTGCCAGCAGCCGTCCCGGGACAGCGAACACCGGGGAGCTGTTTTTT. Protein: CASSRPGTANTGELFF.

The CDR3 nucleotides are TGTGCCAGCAGCCTCATGGGGCGCGGGTCTAGCTATGGCTACACCTTC. Its protein is CASSLMGRGSSYGYTF. The V call is TRBV3-1, the J call TRBJ1-2; maybe TRBD1 (5 bases). CDR1 is LGHDT, CDR2 YNNKEL, per germline (reference sequence). Deletions cut 4 bases from V and 4 bases from J, with 19 bases between. The CDR3 spans 16 residues.

This clonotype was observed a few times. This sequence joins TRBV12-3 or TRBV12-4 and TRBJ2-5, with a weak D call TRBD2 (5 bases). The CDR3 length is 16 residues. V was clipped by 2 bases and J by 4 bases, with 17 bases between them. The DNA for the CDR3 is TGTGCCAGCAGTTTATTTGGCAGCAGGCGGGTAGAGACCCAGTACTTC. Translated: CASSLFGSRRVETQYF.

This clonotype was seen a few times. This chain links TRBV10-3 with TRBJ2-1; D remains unclear. The CDR3 contains 13 residues. V gave up 5 bases and J gave up 8 bases, with 13 bases separating them. Germline CDR1 and CDR2: ENHRY and SYGVKD. CDR3 nucleotide sequence: TGTGCCATCAGTCCTATGGGGTCCCATGAGCAGTTCTTC. Encoded protein: CAISPMGSHEQFF.

This clonotype was counted ten times or more. The chain recombines TRBV6-1 with TRBJ2-2, with D possibly TRBD2 on 6 matching bases. The germline CDR1 and CDR2 sequences are MNHNS and SASEGT. The CDR3 runs to 15 residues. V dropped 5 bases and J dropped 1 base, with 11 bases sitting between them. CDR3 in amino acids: CASSPGTLNTGELFF. The CDR3 DNA reads TGTGCCAGCAGTCCCGGGACTTTGAACACCGGGGAGCTGTTTTTT.